Listed below are T cell receptor beta chains from one sample, sequenced in a study of blood T cell repertoires in COVID-19. Sequencing used immunoSEQ multiplex PCR; TCRdb keeps in-frame clones, though not all of them. The table shows a few hundred thousand clones, with roughly 84% occurring only once. The sample was PBMCs or T cells enriched from blood (not recorded which). Source of these receptors: a woman aged 45-59 years who had been exposed to COVID-19. Both conserved end residues are part of each CDR3. The D gene is left open where the match is weak. Clone size is given for some rows only: seen once, a few or many times, or a class if the clone is expanded.

d_gene: TRBD1
j_gene: TRBJ2-1
v_gene: TRBV12-5
abundance: NA
CDR3nt: TGTGCTAGTGGTTCTGTCGTGGGGACAGTCCTCTTTCATGAGCAGTTCTTC
CDR3aa: CASGSVVGTVLFHEQFF

d_gene: NA
j_gene: TRBJ1-2
v_gene: TRBV7-8
abundance: NA
CDR3nt: TGTGCCAGCAGCTCACCCGGGTCAGTCCTCTATGGCTACACCTTC
CDR3aa: CASSSPGSVLYGYTF

d_gene: TRBD1
j_gene: TRBJ1-1
v_gene: TRBV30
abundance: NA
CDR3nt: TGTGCCTGGAGTTCAGGGGGGCACACTGAAGCTTTCTTT
CDR3aa: CAWSSGGHTEAFF

d_gene: TRBD1
j_gene: TRBJ1-2
v_gene: TRBV7-2
abundance: NA
CDR3nt: TGTGCCAGCAGCCCGCCCCGACAGGGGATACTTTCGGGCCGTTATGGCTACACCTTC
CDR3aa: CASSPPRQGILSGRYGYTF

d_gene: NA
j_gene: TRBJ1-1
v_gene: TRBV11-3
abundance: NA
CDR3nt: TGTGCCAGCAGCTTATCGGGGAACACTGAAGCTTTCTTT
CDR3aa: CASSLSGNTEAFF

d_gene: NA
j_gene: TRBJ2-3
v_gene: TRBV7-9
abundance: NA
CDR3nt: TGTGCCAGCAGCTTACTAACAGATACGCAGTATTTT
CDR3aa: CASSLLTDTQYF

d_gene: NA
j_gene: TRBJ1-5
v_gene: TRBV3-1/TRBV3-2
abundance: NA
CDR3nt: TGTGCCAGCAGCACCCAGGGGAATCAGCCCCAGCATTTT
CDR3aa: CASSTQGNQPQHF

d_gene: TRBD2
j_gene: TRBJ2-3
v_gene: TRBV29-1
abundance: NA
CDR3nt: TGCAGCGTTCGGAGCGGGGGGCCCTCCACAGATACGCAGTATTTT
CDR3aa: CSVRSGGPSTDTQYF

d_gene: TRBD1
j_gene: TRBJ2-5
v_gene: TRBV14
abundance: NA
CDR3nt: TGTGCCAGCAGCCAAGACATCGGGACAGGGAGAGAGACCCAGTACTTC
CDR3aa: CASSQDIGTGRETQYF

d_gene: TRBD1
j_gene: TRBJ2-6
v_gene: TRBV18
abundance: NA
CDR3nt: TGTGCCAGCTCAAATGGACAGGGTCTTCAATCTGGGGCCAACGTCCTGACTTTC
CDR3aa: CASSNGQGLQSGANVLTF

d_gene: TRBD1
j_gene: TRBJ1-4
v_gene: TRBV6-2/TRBV6-3
abundance: NA
CDR3nt: TGTGCCAGCAGCCTGACAGGGGGTGGAGAAAAACTGTTTTTT
CDR3aa: CASSLTGGGEKLFF

d_gene: NA
j_gene: TRBJ2-5
v_gene: TRBV7-8
abundance: NA
CDR3nt: TGTGCCAGCAGCTTAGAAAGGACTCCCTTACTTGGGCGGCAAGAGACCCAGTACTTC
CDR3aa: CASSLERTPLLGRQETQYF

d_gene: TRBD1
j_gene: TRBJ1-1
v_gene: TRBV27
abundance: NA
CDR3nt: TGTGCCAGCAGACCTCCGGGACAGGACACTGAAGCTTTCTTT
CDR3aa: CASRPPGQDTEAFF

d_gene: NA
j_gene: TRBJ1-1
v_gene: TRBV6-1
abundance: NA
CDR3nt: TGTGCCAGCAGTGAATCAGCCAGGCACACTGAAGCTTTCTTT
CDR3aa: CASSESARHTEAFF

d_gene: TRBD1
j_gene: TRBJ1-3
v_gene: TRBV19
abundance: NA
CDR3nt: TGTGCCAGTAGCACAGGGGACCTCTCTGGAAACACCATATATTTT
CDR3aa: CASSTGDLSGNTIYF

d_gene: NA
j_gene: TRBJ1-2
v_gene: TRBV2
abundance: NA
CDR3nt: TGTGCCACGGGAAATATTAACTATGGCTACACCTTC
CDR3aa: CATGNINYGYTF

d_gene: NA
j_gene: TRBJ1-4
v_gene: TRBV30
abundance: NA
CDR3nt: TGTGCCTGGTGCCCGGGGGGATCCGGAGGTGAAAAACTGTTTTTT
CDR3aa: CAWCPGGSGGEKLFF

d_gene: NA
j_gene: TRBJ1-2
v_gene: TRBV21-1
abundance: NA
CDR3nt: TGTGTCAGGGGGGCAGGGGGGAACTATGGCTACACCTTC
CDR3aa: CVRGAGGNYGYTF

d_gene: TRBD1
j_gene: TRBJ1-2
v_gene: TRBV5-1
abundance: NA
CDR3nt: TGCGCCAGCAGCTTGAAAGTTGTACCCGGGACAGGGGGCTTTGGCTACACCTTC
CDR3aa: CASSLKVVPGTGGFGYTF

d_gene: NA
j_gene: TRBJ2-2
v_gene: TRBV6-1
abundance: once
CDR3nt: TGTGCCAGCAGTGAAACCGGCGGGGGCTTTAACACCGGGGAGCTGTTTTTT
CDR3aa: CASSETGGGFNTGELFF

d_gene: TRBD2
j_gene: TRBJ2-1
v_gene: TRBV5-1
abundance: NA
CDR3nt: TGCGCCAGCAGCTCTTCCGGGACTAGCGGGGGTTACAATGAGCAGTTCTTC
CDR3aa: CASSSSGTSGGYNEQFF

d_gene: NA
j_gene: TRBJ2-2
v_gene: TRBV27
abundance: NA
CDR3nt: TGTGCCAGCAGTCTGTCGACCCCAGGGGTCACCGGGGAGCTGTTTTTT
CDR3aa: CASSLSTPGVTGELFF

d_gene: TRBD1
j_gene: TRBJ2-7
v_gene: TRBV6-5
abundance: NA
CDR3nt: TGTGCCAGCAGTCGGGGGGGACAGGGGGCCCACGAGCAGTACTTC
CDR3aa: CASSRGGQGAHEQYF

d_gene: NA
j_gene: TRBJ1-5
v_gene: TRBV7-2
abundance: NA
CDR3nt: TGTGCCAGCAGCTTTACGGGAGGGAAGGATCAGCCCCAGCATTTT
CDR3aa: CASSFTGGKDQPQHF

d_gene: TRBD1
j_gene: TRBJ1-2
v_gene: TRBV4-3
abundance: NA
CDR3nt: TGCGCCAGCAGCCAAGATAGGGACAGGGCCTTCGGCTACACCTTC
CDR3aa: CASSQDRDRAFGYTF

d_gene: NA
j_gene: TRBJ2-7
v_gene: TRBV12-3/TRBV12-4
abundance: NA
CDR3nt: TGTGCCAGCAGTTTAGATCCTTGGGCCGAGCAGTACTTC
CDR3aa: CASSLDPWAEQYF

d_gene: TRBD1
j_gene: TRBJ2-2
v_gene: TRBV11-3
abundance: NA
CDR3nt: TGTGCCAGCAGTTACCGACAGGGGACCGGGGAGCTGTTTTTT
CDR3aa: CASSYRQGTGELFF

d_gene: NA
j_gene: TRBJ1-1
v_gene: TRBV28
abundance: NA
CDR3nt: TGTGCCAGCAGTTTGGCAGGGAACAGGAACACTGAAGCTTTCTTT
CDR3aa: CASSLAGNRNTEAFF

d_gene: NA
j_gene: TRBJ1-1
v_gene: TRBV19
abundance: once
CDR3nt: TGTGCCAGTAGTATATCGAGGAGGATGAACACTGAAGCTTTCTTT
CDR3aa: CASSISRRMNTEAFF

d_gene: TRBD2
j_gene: TRBJ2-5
v_gene: TRBV6-1
abundance: NA
CDR3nt: TGTGCCAGCAGTGAGGGGGGAGGGCTATTCCAAGAGACCCAGTACTTC
CDR3aa: CASSEGGGLFQETQYF

d_gene: TRBD2
j_gene: TRBJ2-2
v_gene: TRBV6-5
abundance: NA
CDR3nt: TGTGCCACCATTGGGGCTAGCGGTAACACCGGGGAGCTGTTTTTT
CDR3aa: CATIGASGNTGELFF

d_gene: NA
j_gene: TRBJ1-2
v_gene: TRBV19
abundance: NA
CDR3nt: TGTGCCAGTAGTATTGGGGGCGCGAGGGGCTACACCTTC
CDR3aa: CASSIGGARGYTF

d_gene: NA
j_gene: TRBJ1-4
v_gene: TRBV6-5
abundance: NA
CDR3nt: TGTGCCAGCAGTTACGCGGCGTTTGCAACTAATGAAAAACTGTTTTTT
CDR3aa: CASSYAAFATNEKLFF

d_gene: NA
j_gene: TRBJ2-2
v_gene: TRBV11-3
abundance: NA
CDR3nt: TGTGCCAGCAGCGCAGTGCGCGGGGCGGTAACCGGGGAGCTGTTTTTT
CDR3aa: CASSAVRGAVTGELFF

d_gene: NA
j_gene: TRBJ1-2
v_gene: TRBV28
abundance: NA
CDR3nt: TGTGCCAGCAGCCCACAGGGTTTCTATGGCTACACCTTC
CDR3aa: CASSPQGFYGYTF

d_gene: NA
j_gene: TRBJ1-1
v_gene: TRBV7-8
abundance: few
CDR3nt: TGTGCCAGCAGCGAACGGGAGAACACTGAAGCTTTCTTT
CDR3aa: CASSERENTEAFF

d_gene: NA
j_gene: TRBJ1-6
v_gene: TRBV7-2
abundance: NA
CDR3nt: TGTGCCAGCAGCTCCACAGTGAATTCACCCCTCCACTTT
CDR3aa: CASSSTVNSPLHF

d_gene: TRBD1
j_gene: TRBJ1-1
v_gene: TRBV28
abundance: NA
CDR3nt: TGTGCCAGCAGTTCGACAGGGGACACTGAAGCTTTCTTT
CDR3aa: CASSSTGDTEAFF

d_gene: TRBD2
j_gene: TRBJ2-5
v_gene: TRBV5-1
abundance: NA
CDR3nt: TGCGCCAGCAGCTTGGTGGGGACTAAAGAGACCCAGTACTTC
CDR3aa: CASSLVGTKETQYF

d_gene: TRBD1
j_gene: TRBJ1-2
v_gene: TRBV5-4
abundance: NA
CDR3nt: TGTGCCAGCAGCCCGGACAGGGGCGAGGACACCTTC
CDR3aa: CASSPDRGEDTF

d_gene: NA
j_gene: TRBJ1-1
v_gene: TRBV19
abundance: NA
CDR3nt: TGTGCCAGTAGTATCAGAACGGGTGAAGCTTTCTTT
CDR3aa: CASSIRTGEAFF

d_gene: NA
j_gene: TRBJ2-7
v_gene: TRBV3-1/TRBV3-2
abundance: NA
CDR3nt: TGTGCCAGCAGCCGGCCAGACTCCTACGAGCAGTACTTC
CDR3aa: CASSRPDSYEQYF

d_gene: NA
j_gene: TRBJ1-1
v_gene: TRBV20-1
abundance: NA
CDR3nt: TGCAGTGCTAGTCTGGCGGTGAACACTGAAGCTTTCTTT
CDR3aa: CSASLAVNTEAFF

d_gene: NA
j_gene: TRBJ1-2
v_gene: TRBV4-1
abundance: NA
CDR3nt: TGCGCCAGCAGCCTCATTTGGGTAGGGAGGAGAGGCTACACCTTC
CDR3aa: CASSLIWVGRRGYTF

d_gene: NA
j_gene: TRBJ2-5
v_gene: TRBV2
abundance: NA
CDR3nt: TGTGCCAGCAGAAGGCAGGGGGAGACCCAGTACTTC
CDR3aa: CASRRQGETQYF

d_gene: NA
j_gene: TRBJ1-2
v_gene: TRBV6-5
abundance: NA
CDR3nt: TGTGCCAGCAGGCTATCAGGGGCTGCTAACTATGGCTACACCTTC
CDR3aa: CASRLSGAANYGYTF

d_gene: TRBD1
j_gene: TRBJ1-5
v_gene: TRBV18
abundance: NA
CDR3nt: TGTGCCAGCTCACTCTCTTCAGGGGGCCGACAGCCCCAGCATTTT
CDR3aa: CASSLSSGGRQPQHF

d_gene: NA
j_gene: TRBJ2-7
v_gene: TRBV13
abundance: NA
CDR3nt: TGTGCCAGCAGCTCCCAACGGCTCACGATGAGCGGCGAGCAGTACTTC
CDR3aa: CASSSQRLTMSGEQYF

d_gene: TRBD1
j_gene: TRBJ1-6
v_gene: TRBV7-3
abundance: NA
CDR3nt: TGTGCCAGCAGCTTAGGAGGGGGCGGACCCCTCCACTTT
CDR3aa: CASSLGGGGPLHF

d_gene: NA
j_gene: TRBJ1-1
v_gene: TRBV7-9
abundance: once
CDR3nt: TGTGCCAGCAGCCTGGGCCAACCAACAGCGAACACTGAAGCTTTCTTT
CDR3aa: CASSLGQPTANTEAFF